The clone carrying this TCR delta chain came up a few times. A read error likely explains why the TCRdb protein, taken from a much larger clone, differs from this DNA's translation at residue 8; the protein shown is translated from the DNA. The entry originates in a study of γδ T cells in repeated Plasmodium falciparum infection. On the study more broadly: Four controlled malaria infections with P. falciparum NF54 spanned roughly 97 weeks. Some Malian samples span acute malaria episodes; others come from no-transmission periods.

TCRdb reran clone calling via CATT on the multiplex PCR reads. This table holds tens of thousands of delta-chain clones, 0.8% to 1% found once. The TCR originated in a pool of human donors (malaria-infected and uninfected, not separated). The sequenced sample was gamma-delta T cells from blood.

The CDR3 coding sequence is TGTGCCTGTGACCGGGGATACGCCTCCGATAAACTCATCTTT. As protein: CACDRGYASDKLIF. J is TRDJ1 and V is TRDV2; the match to TRDD3 covers 9 bases. The J gene, absent from TCRdb, was called here by matching the DNA to germline. Germline CDR1 and CDR2: GEAIGNYY and EKD. The CDR3 runs 14 residues. The V segment lost 3 bases and the J segment 3 bases; nucleotides outside the gene matches: 4.